Listed below are T cell receptor beta chains from one sample, sequenced in a study of cytomegalovirus exposure and HLA in healthy donors. Generated by immunoSEQ multiplex PCR, the TCRdb table keeps only in-frame clones and is missing some. The table records over 130,000 clones, just under 85% of them present only once. Sequencing input: PBMCs. All receptors derive from a man aged 25-45 years in good health and CMV-seropositive. Each CDR3 is given with its conserved first and last residue. The D gene is left open where the match is weak. The size entry is marked missing in some rows and otherwise reads once, few, many or a size class.

cdr3_aa | cdr3_nt | j_call | d_call | v_call | clone_size
CASSLDTGAGTQYF | TGTGCCAGCAGCTTAGACACAGGGGCCGGGACCCAGTACTTC | TRBJ2-5 | TRBD1 | TRBV7-2 | NA
CASSQPLRDKGAFF | TGCGCCAGCAGCCAGCCGCTCCGGGACAAGGGAGCTTTCTTT | TRBJ1-1 | NA | TRBV4-1 | NA
CASSWDGAGVEQFF | TGCGCCAGCAGCTGGGACGGGGCGGGGGTTGAGCAGTTCTTC | TRBJ2-1 | TRBD2 | TRBV5-1 | few
CASSRTYSSYNEQFF | TGTGCCAGCAGCCGGACTTATAGCTCCTACAATGAGCAGTTCTTC | TRBJ2-1 | NA | TRBV11-1 | NA
CASMGDTIYF | TGTGCCAGTATGGGAGACACCATATATTTT | TRBJ1-3 | NA | TRBV19 | NA
CASSSEGGSPHYEQYF | TGTGCCAGCAGCTCAGAAGGGGGCAGTCCTCACTACGAGCAGTACTTC | TRBJ2-7 | TRBD1 | TRBV13 | once
CASSFSLDRSYNEQFF | TGCGCCAGCAGCTTTTCTCTGGACAGGTCGTACAATGAGCAGTTCTTC | TRBJ2-1 | TRBD1 | TRBV5-1 | NA
CASSTRLAGITDTQYF | TGTGCCAGTAGTACCCGACTAGCGGGGATCACAGATACGCAGTATTTT | TRBJ2-3 | TRBD2 | TRBV19 | NA
CASTPPAGQINTGELFF | TGTGCCAGCACTCCCCCTGCAGGACAGATAAACACCGGGGAGCTGTTTTTT | TRBJ2-2 | NA | TRBV28 | NA
CASSSRQGYEQYF | TGTGCCAGCAGTAGTAGACAGGGCTACGAGCAGTACTTC | TRBJ2-7 | TRBD1 | TRBV6-1 | NA
CASSRSGEQYF | TGTGCCAGCAGCAGATCAGGCGAGCAGTACTTC | TRBJ2-7 | NA | TRBV7-9 | NA
CASSLELDCCLGEAFF | TGTGCCAGCAGCTTAGAGTTGGACTGTTGTCTCGGTGAAGCTTTCTTT | TRBJ1-1 | NA | TRBV7-9 | NA
CASRALSASTDTQYF | TGTGCCAGCAGGGCCCTAAGCGCTAGCACAGATACGCAGTATTTT | TRBJ2-3 | NA | TRBV2 | NA
CASSPSRDRANEQFF | TGTGCCAGCAGCCCTTCCCGGGACAGGGCTAATGAGCAGTTCTTC | TRBJ2-1 | TRBD1 | TRBV28 | NA
CASSLRQGAGTEAFF | TGTGCCAGCAGCCTAAGACAGGGGGCCGGGACTGAAGCTTTCTTT | TRBJ1-1 | TRBD1 | TRBV5-6 | once
CAISESSAGMNTEAFF | TGTGCCATCAGTGAGTCCAGCGCGGGAATGAACACTGAAGCTTTCTTT | TRBJ1-1 | NA | TRBV10-3 | few
CASSLASDTQYF | TGTGCCAGCAGCTTGGCATCAGATACGCAGTATTTT | TRBJ2-3 | NA | TRBV5-4 | NA
CASSVDLAASSYEQYF | TGTGCCAGCAGCGTAGATCTAGCGGCTAGCTCCTACGAGCAGTACTTC | TRBJ2-7 | TRBD2 | TRBV9 | NA
CASSYSPSRGSDTQYF | TGTGCCAGCAGTTACTCGCCTTCTCGGGGGTCAGATACGCAGTATTTT | TRBJ2-3 | NA | TRBV6-6 | NA
CASHGSGNTIYF | TGTGCCAGCCACGGCTCTGGAAACACCATATATTTT | TRBJ1-3 | NA | TRBV5-4 | once
CASSELRTVNEQFF | TGTGCCAGCAGTGAATTACGGACAGTAAATGAGCAGTTCTTC | TRBJ2-1 | NA | TRBV2 | NA
CASSNLQGPQPQHF | TGCGCCAGCAGCAACTTACAGGGTCCCCAGCCCCAGCATTTT | TRBJ1-5 | NA | TRBV4-1 | NA
CASRDRGFGYTF | TGTGCCAGCAGGGACAGGGGATTTGGCTACACCTTC | TRBJ1-2 | TRBD1 | TRBV6-6 | few
CASTRNIGNQPQHF | TGTGCCAGCACGAGGAATATAGGCAATCAGCCCCAGCATTTT | TRBJ1-5 | NA | TRBV2 | NA
CASGGGGYEQYF | TGTGCCAGTGGAGGGGGCGGGTACGAGCAGTACTTC | TRBJ2-7 | NA | TRBV27 | NA
CASSETSSSYEQYF | TGTGCCAGCAGTGAAACCTCGAGCTCCTACGAGCAGTACTTC | TRBJ2-7 | NA | TRBV2 | NA
CASSRPGTGKRAEAFF | TGTGCCAGCAGTCGTCCCGGGACAGGGAAGAGAGCTGAAGCTTTCTTT | TRBJ1-1 | TRBD1 | TRBV11-2 | NA